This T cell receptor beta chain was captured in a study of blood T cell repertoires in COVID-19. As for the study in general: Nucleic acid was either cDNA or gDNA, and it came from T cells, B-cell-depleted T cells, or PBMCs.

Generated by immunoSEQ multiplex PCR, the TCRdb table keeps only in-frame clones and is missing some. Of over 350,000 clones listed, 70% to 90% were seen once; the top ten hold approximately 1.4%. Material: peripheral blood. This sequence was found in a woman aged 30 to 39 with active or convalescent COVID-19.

This CDR3 reads CASRGDPGQTYEQYF. CDR3 DNA sequence: TGTGCCAGCAGGGGGGATCCGGGACAAACCTACGAGCAGTACTTC. The chain uses TRBV6-5 and TRBJ2-7, with a tentative D call TRBD1 (6 bases). The V end lost 6 bases, the J end lost 2 bases, and 17 bases lay between the germline ends. This CDR3 is 15 amino acids long. Germline V gives CDR1 MNHEY, CDR2 SVGAGI.